The sample holds a few counts of the clone carrying this T cell receptor (beta chain). As yet, its antigen is unknown. The sample comes from a study of T cells in Graves' hyperthyroidism and ophthalmopathy. Overall study findings and caveats: With a median lead of around 6.7 months before onset, the model predicted ophthalmopathy. Most thyroid clonotypes that were expanded above 0.001 also turned up in blood.

The CDR3 covers 15 residues. Germline V gene sequence: CDR1 MNHGY, CDR2 SVAAGI. Trimming cost V 3 bases and J 2 bases, with 12 bases left between them. Amplified regions were TCR beta CDR3 sequences from RNA transcripts. In the first-round RT-PCR of the TCR CDR3, the HTBI primer set was used. MiXCR was run by TCRdb on the multiplex PCR reads, yielding one entry per CDR3 protein. The sample has about 290,000 distinct CDR3 sequences, about 14% seen once. This chain joins TRBV6-9 and TRBJ2-3; no clear D gene. The specimen sequenced was blood. This clonotype was sampled from a woman in her twenties or thirties with Graves' hyperthyroidism that later progressed to Graves' ophthalmopathy. As DNA, the CDR3 is TGTGCCAGCAGTTACTCGAAAACGGACACAGATACGCAGTATTTT. This translates into CASSYSKTDTDTQYF.